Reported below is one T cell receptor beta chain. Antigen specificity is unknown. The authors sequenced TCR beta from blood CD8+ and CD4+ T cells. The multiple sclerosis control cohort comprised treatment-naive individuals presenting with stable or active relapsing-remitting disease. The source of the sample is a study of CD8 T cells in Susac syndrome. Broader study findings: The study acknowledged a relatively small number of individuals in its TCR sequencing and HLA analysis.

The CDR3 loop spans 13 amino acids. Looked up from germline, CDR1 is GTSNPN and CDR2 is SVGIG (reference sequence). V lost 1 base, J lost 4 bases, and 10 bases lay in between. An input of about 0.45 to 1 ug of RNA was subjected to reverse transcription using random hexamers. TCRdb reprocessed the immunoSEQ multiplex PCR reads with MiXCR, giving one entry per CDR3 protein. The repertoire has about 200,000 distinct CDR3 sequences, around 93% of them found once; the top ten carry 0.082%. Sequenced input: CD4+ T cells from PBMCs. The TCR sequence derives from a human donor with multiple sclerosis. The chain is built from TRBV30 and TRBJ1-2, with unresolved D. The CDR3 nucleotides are TGTGCCTGGAGTGACGCGGGCCTCTATGGCTACACCTTC. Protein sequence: CAWSDAGLYGYTF.